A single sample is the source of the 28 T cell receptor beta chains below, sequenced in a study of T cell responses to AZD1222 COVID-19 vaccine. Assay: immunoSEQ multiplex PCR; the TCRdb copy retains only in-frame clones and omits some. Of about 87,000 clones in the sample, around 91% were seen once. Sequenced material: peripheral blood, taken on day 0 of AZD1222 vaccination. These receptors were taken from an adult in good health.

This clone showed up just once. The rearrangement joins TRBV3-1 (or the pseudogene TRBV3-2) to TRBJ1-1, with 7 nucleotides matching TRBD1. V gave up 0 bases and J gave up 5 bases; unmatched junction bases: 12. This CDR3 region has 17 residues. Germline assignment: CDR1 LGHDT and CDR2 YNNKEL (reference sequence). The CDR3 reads CASSQESAGTDRTEAFF. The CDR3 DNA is TGTGCCAGCAGCCAAGAGTCGGCTGGGACAGATAGGACTGAAGCTTTCTTT.

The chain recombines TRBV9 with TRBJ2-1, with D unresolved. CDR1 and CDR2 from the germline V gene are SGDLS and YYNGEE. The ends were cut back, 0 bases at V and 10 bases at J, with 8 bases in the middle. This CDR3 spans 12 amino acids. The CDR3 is CASSVDTGEQFF. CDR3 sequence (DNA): TGTGCCAGCAGCGTAGATACCGGGGAGCAGTTCTTC.

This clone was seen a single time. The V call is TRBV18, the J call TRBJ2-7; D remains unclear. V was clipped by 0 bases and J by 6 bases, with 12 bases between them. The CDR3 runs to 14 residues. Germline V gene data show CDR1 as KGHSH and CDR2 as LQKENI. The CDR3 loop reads CASSPPHGLVEQYF. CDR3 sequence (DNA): TGTGCCAGCTCACCACCCCATGGGTTGGTCGAGCAGTACTTC.

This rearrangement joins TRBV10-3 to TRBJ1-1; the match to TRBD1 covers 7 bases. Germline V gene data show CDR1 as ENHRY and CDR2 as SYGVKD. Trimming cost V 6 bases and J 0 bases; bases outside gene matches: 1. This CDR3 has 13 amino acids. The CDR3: CAISGTVNTEAFF. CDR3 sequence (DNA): TGTGCCATCAGCGGGACAGTGAACACTGAAGCTTTCTTT.

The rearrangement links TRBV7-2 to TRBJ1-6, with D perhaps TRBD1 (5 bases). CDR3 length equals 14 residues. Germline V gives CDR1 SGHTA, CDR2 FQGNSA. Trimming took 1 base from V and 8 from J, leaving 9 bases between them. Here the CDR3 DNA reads TGTGCCAGCAGCTTAGAGGGGAGGGATTCACCCCTCCACTTT. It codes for CASSLEGRDSPLHF.

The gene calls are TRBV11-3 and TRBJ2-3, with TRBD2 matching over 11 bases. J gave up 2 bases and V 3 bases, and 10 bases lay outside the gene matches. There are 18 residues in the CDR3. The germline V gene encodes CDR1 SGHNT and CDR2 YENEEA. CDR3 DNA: TGTGCCAGCAGCTTGGGGAGCGCACTAGCGGGGGTCACAGATACGCAGTATTTT. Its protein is CASSLGSALAGVTDTQYF.

CDR3 in amino acids: CASSGQGDTEAFF. Written as DNA, the CDR3 is TGTGCCAGTAGTGGACAGGGCGACACTGAAGCTTTCTTT. This chain links TRBV19 with TRBJ1-1; 8 bases match TRBD1. The length of the CDR3 is 13 residues. The germline V gene has CDR1 LNHDA and CDR2 SQIVND (reference sequence). The ends lost 5 bases at V and 3 bases at J; junction bases unmatched: 2.

CDR3 in DNA: TGTGCCAGCAGCTTAAATGGGGTCTACGAGCAGTACTTC. It translates to CASSLNGVYEQYF. The rearrangement joins TRBV11-2 to TRBJ2-7; no firm D call. Germline CDR1 SGHAT, CDR2 FQNNGV. V was cut by 2 bases and J by 3 bases, with 8 bases left in between. The CDR3 loop spans 13 amino acids.

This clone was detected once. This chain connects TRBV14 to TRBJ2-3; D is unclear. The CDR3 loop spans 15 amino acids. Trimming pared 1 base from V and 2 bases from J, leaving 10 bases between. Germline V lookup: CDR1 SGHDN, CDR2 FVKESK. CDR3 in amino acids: CASSQVGSNTDTQYF. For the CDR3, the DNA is TGTGCCAGCAGCCAAGTGGGTAGCAACACAGATACGCAGTATTTT. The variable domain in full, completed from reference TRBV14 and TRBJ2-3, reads EAGVTQFPSHSVIEKGQTVTLRCDPISGHDNLYWYRRVMGKEIKFLLHFVKESKQDESGMPNNRFLAERTGGTYSTLKVQPAELEDSGVYFCASSQVGSNTDTQYFGPGTRLTVL.

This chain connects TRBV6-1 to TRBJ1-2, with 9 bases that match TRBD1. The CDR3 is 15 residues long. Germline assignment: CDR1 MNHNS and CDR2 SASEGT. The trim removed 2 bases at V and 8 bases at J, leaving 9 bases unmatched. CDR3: CASSELTGGYGGYTF. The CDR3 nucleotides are TGTGCCAGCAGTGAATTGACAGGGGGGTACGGCGGCTACACCTTC.

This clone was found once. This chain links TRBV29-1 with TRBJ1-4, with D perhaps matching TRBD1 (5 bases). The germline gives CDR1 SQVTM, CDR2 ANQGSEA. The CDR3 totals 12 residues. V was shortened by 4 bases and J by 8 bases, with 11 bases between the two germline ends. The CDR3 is CSVGGGNEKLFF. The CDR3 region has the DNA TGCAGCGTTGGGGGGGGGAACGAAAAACTGTTTTTT. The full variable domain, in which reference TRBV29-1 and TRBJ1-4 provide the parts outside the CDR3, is SAVISQKPSRDICQRGTSLTIQCQVDSQVTMMFWYRQQPGQSLTLIATANQGSEATYESGFVIDKFPISRPNLTFSTLTVSNMSPEDSSIYLCSVGGGNEKLFFGSGTQLSVL.

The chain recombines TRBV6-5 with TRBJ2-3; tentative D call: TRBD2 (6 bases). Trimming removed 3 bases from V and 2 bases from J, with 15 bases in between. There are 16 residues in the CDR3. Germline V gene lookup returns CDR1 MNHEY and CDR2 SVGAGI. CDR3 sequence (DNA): TGTGCCAGCAGTTATTACGGGGGTCAGAACACAGATACGCAGTATTTT. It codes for CASSYYGGQNTDTQYF.

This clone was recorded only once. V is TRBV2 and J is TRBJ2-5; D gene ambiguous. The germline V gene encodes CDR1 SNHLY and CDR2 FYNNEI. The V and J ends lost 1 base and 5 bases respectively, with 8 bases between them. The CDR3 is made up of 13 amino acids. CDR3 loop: CASSEDVSETQYF. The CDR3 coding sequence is TGTGCCAGCAGTGAAGATGTTTCGGAGACCCAGTACTTC. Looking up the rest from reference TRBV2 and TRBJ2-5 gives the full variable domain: EPEVTQTPSHQVTQMGQEVILRCVPISNHLYFYWYRQILGQKVEFLVSFYNNEISEKSEIFDDQFSVERPDGSNFTLKIRSTKLEDSAMYFCASSEDVSETQYFGPGTRLLVL.

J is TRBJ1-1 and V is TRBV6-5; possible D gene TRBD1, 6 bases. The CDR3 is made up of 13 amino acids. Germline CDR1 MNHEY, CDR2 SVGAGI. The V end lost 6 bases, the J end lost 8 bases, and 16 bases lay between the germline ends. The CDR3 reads CASSDRQRQEAFF. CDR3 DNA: TGTGCCAGCAGCGACAGGCAGCGCCAAGAAGCTTTCTTT.

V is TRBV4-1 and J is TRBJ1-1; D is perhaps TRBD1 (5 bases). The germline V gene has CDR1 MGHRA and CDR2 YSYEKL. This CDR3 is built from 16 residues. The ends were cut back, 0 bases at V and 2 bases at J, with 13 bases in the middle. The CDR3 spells CASSQDWQGGNTEAFF. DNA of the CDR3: TGCGCCAGCAGCCAAGATTGGCAGGGAGGAAACACTGAAGCTTTCTTT.

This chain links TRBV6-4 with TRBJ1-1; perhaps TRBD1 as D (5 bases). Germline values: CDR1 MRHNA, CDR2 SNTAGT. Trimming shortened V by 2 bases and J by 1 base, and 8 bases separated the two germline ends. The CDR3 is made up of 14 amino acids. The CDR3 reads CASSDGQGNTEAFF. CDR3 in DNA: TGTGCCAGCAGTGACGGGCAGGGGAACACTGAAGCTTTCTTT.

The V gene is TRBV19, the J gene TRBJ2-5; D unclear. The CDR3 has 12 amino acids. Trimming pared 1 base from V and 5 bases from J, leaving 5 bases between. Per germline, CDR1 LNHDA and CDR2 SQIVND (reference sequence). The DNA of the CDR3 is TGTGCCAGTAGTATAGGAGAGGAGACCCAGTACTTC. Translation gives CASSIGEETQYF.

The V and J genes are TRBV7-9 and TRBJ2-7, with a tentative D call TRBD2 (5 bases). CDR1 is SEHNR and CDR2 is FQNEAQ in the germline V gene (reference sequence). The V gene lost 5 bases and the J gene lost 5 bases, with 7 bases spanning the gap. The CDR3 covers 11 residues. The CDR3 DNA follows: TGTGCCAGCAGCCAGACTAACGAGCAGTACTTC. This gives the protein CASSQTNEQYF.

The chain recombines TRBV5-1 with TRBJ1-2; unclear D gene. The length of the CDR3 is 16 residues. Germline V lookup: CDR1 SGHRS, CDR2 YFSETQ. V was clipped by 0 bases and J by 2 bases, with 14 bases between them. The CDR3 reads CASSLGGLTGNYGYTF. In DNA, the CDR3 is TGCGCCAGCAGCTTGGGCGGCCTGACCGGAAACTATGGCTACACCTTC.

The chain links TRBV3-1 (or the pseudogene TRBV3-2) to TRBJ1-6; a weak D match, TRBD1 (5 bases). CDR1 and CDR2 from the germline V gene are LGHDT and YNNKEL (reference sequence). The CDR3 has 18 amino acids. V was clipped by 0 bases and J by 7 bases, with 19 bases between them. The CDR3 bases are TGTGCCAGCAGCCAAGACAAAGGACACCTCTATCAGAATTCACCCCTCCACTTT. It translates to CASSQDKGHLYQNSPLHF.

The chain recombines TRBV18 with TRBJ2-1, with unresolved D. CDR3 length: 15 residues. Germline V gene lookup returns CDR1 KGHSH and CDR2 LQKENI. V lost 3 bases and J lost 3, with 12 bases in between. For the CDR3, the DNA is TGTGCCAGCTCACCTAGACTGGGCGACTACAATGAGCAGTTCTTC. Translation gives CASSPRLGDYNEQFF. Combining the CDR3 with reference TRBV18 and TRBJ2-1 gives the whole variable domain NAGVMQNPRHLVRRRGQEARLRCSPMKGHSHVYWYRQLPEEGLKFMVYLQKENIIDESGMPKERFSAEFPKEGPSILRIQQVVRGDSAAYFCASSPRLGDYNEQFFGPGTRLTVL.

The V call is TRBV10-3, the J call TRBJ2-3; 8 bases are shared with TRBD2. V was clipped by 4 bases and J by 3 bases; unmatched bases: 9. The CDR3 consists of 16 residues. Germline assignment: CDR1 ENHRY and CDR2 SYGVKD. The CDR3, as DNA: TGTGCCATCAGTGGTGGGACTAGTGTGTGGACAGATACGCAGTATTTT. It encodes CAISGGTSVWTDTQYF.

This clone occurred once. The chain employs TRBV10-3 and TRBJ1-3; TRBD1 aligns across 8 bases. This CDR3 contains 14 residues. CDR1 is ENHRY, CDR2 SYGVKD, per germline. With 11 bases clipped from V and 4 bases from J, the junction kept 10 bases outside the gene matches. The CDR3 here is CASSRGLIGNTIYF. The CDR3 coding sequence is TGTGCCTCGTCCAGGGGGCTAATAGGAAACACCATATATTTT.

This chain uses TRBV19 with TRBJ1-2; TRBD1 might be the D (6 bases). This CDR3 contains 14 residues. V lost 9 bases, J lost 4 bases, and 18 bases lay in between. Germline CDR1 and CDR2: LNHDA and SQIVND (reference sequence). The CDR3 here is CASKDPGTIYGYTF. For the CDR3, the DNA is TGTGCCAGCAAGGATCCCGGGACAATCTATGGCTACACCTTC. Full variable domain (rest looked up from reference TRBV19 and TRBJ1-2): DGGITQSPKYLFRKEGQNVTLSCEQNLNHDAMYWYRQDPGQGLRLIYYSQIVNDFQKGDIAEGYSVSREKKESFPLTVTSAQKNPTAFYLCASKDPGTIYGYTFGSGTRLTVV.

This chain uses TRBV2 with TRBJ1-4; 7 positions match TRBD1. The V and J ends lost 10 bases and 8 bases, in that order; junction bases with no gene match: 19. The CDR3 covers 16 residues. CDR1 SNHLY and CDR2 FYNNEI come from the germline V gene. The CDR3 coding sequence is TGTGCCAATTCCGGGACAGCCACCGCGGGCGTCGAAAAACTGTTTTTT. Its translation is CANSGTATAGVEKLFF.

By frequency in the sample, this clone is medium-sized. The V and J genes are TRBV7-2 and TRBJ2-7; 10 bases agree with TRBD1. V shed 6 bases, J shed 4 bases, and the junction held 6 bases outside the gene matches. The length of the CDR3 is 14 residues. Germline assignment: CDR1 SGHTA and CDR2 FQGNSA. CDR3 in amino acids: CASSWDRGLYEQYF. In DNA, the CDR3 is TGTGCCAGCAGTTGGGACAGGGGATTGTACGAGCAGTACTTC.

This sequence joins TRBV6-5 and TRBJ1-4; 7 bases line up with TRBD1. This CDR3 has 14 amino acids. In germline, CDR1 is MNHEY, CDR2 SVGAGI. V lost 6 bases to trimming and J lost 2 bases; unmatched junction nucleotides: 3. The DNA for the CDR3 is TGTGCCAGCAGCGCGACAGGGACTAATGAAAAACTGTTTTTT. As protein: CASSATGTNEKLFF.

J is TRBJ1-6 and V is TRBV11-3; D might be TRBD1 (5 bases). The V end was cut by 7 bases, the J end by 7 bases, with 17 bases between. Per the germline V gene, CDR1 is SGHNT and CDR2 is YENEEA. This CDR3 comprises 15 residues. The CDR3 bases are TGTGCCAGCATCCCTCTCAGGTACAGGAATTCACCCCTCCACTTT. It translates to CASIPLRYRNSPLHF.